This T cell receptor beta chain was sequenced during a study of preoperative IRX-2 immunotherapy in early breast cancer. Measured with immunoSEQ multiplex PCR; TCRdb has only the in-frame clones, and not every one. The table shows tens of thousands of clones, with approximately 95% occurring only once. The treatment is: preoperative locoregional IRX-2 cytokine immunotherapy. Patients received preoperative, locoregional IRX-2 cytokine immunotherapy in a phase Ib study. This sample comprised tumor tissue, obtained after IRX-2 immunotherapy. The TCR sequence derives from a human donor with breast cancer.

DNA for the CDR3: TGTGCCAGCAGCTCTCTTATCTACGAGCAGTACTTC. This gives the protein CASSSLIYEQYF. The V and J genes are TRBV7-9 and TRBJ2-7; D gene unclear. The CDR3 contains 12 residues. V lost 4 bases and J 3 bases, leaving 7 bases between the germline ends. Germline CDR1 reads SEHNR; CDR2 reads FQNEAQ (reference sequence).